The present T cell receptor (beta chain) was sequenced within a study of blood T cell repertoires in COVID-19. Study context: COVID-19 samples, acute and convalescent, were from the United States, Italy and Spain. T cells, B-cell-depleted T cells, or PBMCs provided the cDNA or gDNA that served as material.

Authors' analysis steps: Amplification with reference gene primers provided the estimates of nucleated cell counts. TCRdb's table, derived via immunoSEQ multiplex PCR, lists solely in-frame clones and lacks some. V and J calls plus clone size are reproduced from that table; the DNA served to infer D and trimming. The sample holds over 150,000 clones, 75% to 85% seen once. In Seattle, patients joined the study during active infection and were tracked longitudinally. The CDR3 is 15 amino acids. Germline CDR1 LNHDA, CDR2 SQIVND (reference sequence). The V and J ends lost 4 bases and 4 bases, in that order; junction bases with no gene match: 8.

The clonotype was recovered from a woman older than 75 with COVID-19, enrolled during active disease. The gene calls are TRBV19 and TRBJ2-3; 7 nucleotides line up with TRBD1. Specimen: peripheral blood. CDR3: CASSRQGRGPDTQYF. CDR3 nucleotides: TGTGCCAGTAGTAGACAGGGAAGAGGACCAGATACGCAGTATTTT.